The rows below give T cell receptor beta chains drawn from one sample of a study of cytomegalovirus exposure and HLA in healthy donors. Only in-frame clones appear in the TCRdb table, and some are missing; sequencing was by immunoSEQ multiplex PCR. The data hold 90,000 to 120,000 clones, with more than 65% observed a single time. Specimen: PBMCs. These receptors all stem from a man younger than 40 in good health and CMV-seronegative. Both conserved end residues are part of each CDR3. Where a row states a size, it is once, few, many or the class of an expanded clone; other rows omit it.

size	V	J	length	CDR3
once	TRBV2	TRBJ1-4	15	CASSTQGASGEKLFF
NA	TRBV5-1	TRBJ2-7	15	CASSLGKLAGYEQYF
NA	TRBV2	TRBJ1-1	13	CASRRQGNAEAFF
NA	TRBV7-7	TRBJ2-2	15	CASSRGGGPTGELFF
once	TRBV7-3	TRBJ2-7	15	CASSATRESAHEQYF
NA	TRBV5-1	TRBJ2-5	14	CASSATGVEETQYF
NA	TRBV6-1	TRBJ1-5	15	CASNTGGAGNQPQHF
NA	TRBV6-1	TRBJ1-2	15	CASSDLDRLNYGYTF
few	TRBV15	TRBJ2-7	16	CATSRGTGGGSDEQYF
few	TRBV6-6	TRBJ1-3	12	CASRRDGNTIYF
NA	TRBV7-3	TRBJ2-5	12	CASSPTGETQYF
NA	TRBV6-5	TRBJ2-7	13	CASFSAGRSEQYF
NA	TRBV25-1	TRBJ2-5	11	CASSEYRTQYF